Below, 29 T cell receptor beta chains from the same sample are listed, as sequenced in a study of T-cell reconstitution after alpha-beta-depleted transplantation in children (dated by TCRdb to 2015 to 2016). Library preparation used PCR. The sequencer was an Illumina HiSeq 2500. TCR library preparation used molecular barcoding, with unique molecular identifiers applied to normalize quantification of the TCRbeta repertoire. The public reads were run again by TCRdb, first through fastp at Q25 and then through MiXCR, and only productive beta chains were kept. For every CDR3 protein sequence, its rows merge into one entry that carries the most common genes and DNA. For this sample the table gives over 200,000 distinct CDR3 sequences, of which 17% were detected only once. Around 45% of the sample is held by the ten biggest clonotypes. Taken with the paper, the label for treatment or condition translates to: allogeneic hematopoietic cell transplantation with graft depleted of TCRalphabeta T cells and CD19 B cells.

Sequencing was performed on PBMCs, mostly from graft donor cells, taken 360 days after TCRalphabeta/CD19-depleted stem cell transplant. Source of these receptors: a male patient between 2 and 9 years old who had a stem cell transplant for acute lymphoblastic leukemia, so the T cells may come from the graft donor.

This clonotype was observed at least ten times. V gene TRBV6-2 or TRBV6-3 combines with J gene TRBJ1-2, with D hard to call. This CDR3 spans 13 amino acids. The germline gives CDR1 MNHEY, CDR2 SVGEGT. Trimming removed 2 bases from V and 6 bases from J, with 10 bases in between. CDR3 region: CASSYTRSHGYTF. For the CDR3, the DNA is TGTGCCAGCAGTTACACACGGAGTCATGGCTACACCTTC.

This clonotype was detected only a few times. The chain joins TRBV9 to TRBJ2-7; 8 bases align to TRBD1. Trimming removed 2 bases from V and 3 bases from J; junction bases left unmatched: 7. Germline V gives CDR1 SGDLS, CDR2 YYNGEE. There are 15 residues in the CDR3. This chain's CDR3 is CASSVFPDRVYEQYF. The CDR3 DNA is TGTGCCAGCAGCGTCTTCCCGGACAGGGTCTACGAGCAGTACTTC.

Comments on this clonotype: Since a much larger clone is just one base distant, this may be a read error. This rearrangement joins TRBV11-2 to TRBJ2-1, with D possibly being TRBD1 (5 bases). The germline V gene encodes CDR1 SGHAT and CDR2 FQNNGV. CDR3 length: 13 amino acids. The CDR3 is CAGSPNVGAQQFF. The CDR3 nucleotides read TGTGCCGGCAGTCCCAACGTTGGGGCTCAGCAGTTCTTC.

The chain joins TRBV18 to TRBJ2-7, with D possibly TRBD1 on 6 matching bases. V lost 1 base, J lost 0 bases, and 16 bases lay in between. Per germline, CDR1 KGHSH and CDR2 LQKENI. This CDR3 region has 17 residues. Written as DNA, the CDR3 is TGTGCCAGCTCACCACTCGGGGTAGGGGGTCCCTCCTACGAGCAGTACTTC. Residues: CASSPLGVGGPSYEQYF.

This clonotype was observed a handful of times. CDR3 DNA sequence: TGTGCCAGCACCGAGGGGGGAGAACTATCCTACGAGCAGTACTTC. This codes for CASTEGGELSYEQYF. V usage is TRBV28 and J usage is TRBJ2-7; D could derive from TRBD1 or TRBD2 (6 bases each). V was trimmed by 7 bases and J by 1 base, leaving 17 bases between them. This CDR3 region has 15 residues. CDR1 MDHEN and CDR2 SYDVKM come from the germline V gene.

This clonotype was counted between two and nine times. V is TRBV28 and J is TRBJ2-1, with 7 positions matching TRBD2. The germline V gene has CDR1 MDHEN and CDR2 SYDVKM. J lost 0 bases, V lost 4 bases, and 3 bases had no gene match. This CDR3 has 15 residues. CDR3 in amino acids: CASSSQRGSYNEQFF. The CDR3 region has the DNA TGTGCCAGCAGTTCCCAGCGGGGCTCCTACAATGAGCAGTTCTTC.

This clonotype occurred many times. The chain combines TRBV12-3 or TRBV12-4 with TRBJ2-7; D is unclear. The ends were cut back, 5 bases at V and 7 bases at J, with 9 bases in the middle. The CDR3 has 11 amino acids. The CDR3 nucleotides read TGTGCCAGCAGTACCCGTAAGGAGCAGTACTTC. The encoded protein is CASSTRKEQYF.

This clonotype was found a few times. The chain links TRBV5-1 to TRBJ2-7; 8 bases match TRBD1. Germline CDR1 and CDR2: SGHRS and YFSETQ. The CDR3 spans 15 residues. Trimming at V came to 2 bases and at J to 9 bases, leaving 13 bases not matched to a gene. CDR3: CASSFSGGSISGQYF. In nucleotides, the CDR3 is TGCGCCAGCAGCTTCTCAGGGGGCTCGATAAGCGGGCAGTACTTC.

This chain's CDR3 is CSVERVLENNEQFF. The CDR3 nucleotides are TGCAGCGTTGAACGTGTGTTGGAGAACAATGAGCAGTTCTTC. This chain links TRBV29-1 with TRBJ2-1; unclear D gene. CDR1 and CDR2 from the germline V gene are SQVTM and ANQGSEA. This CDR3 is 14 amino acids long. Trimming shortened V by 2 bases and J by 5 bases, and 13 bases separated the two germline ends.

The J gene is TRBJ2-7, the V gene TRBV7-2; the D gene is possibly TRBD2 (5 bases). This CDR3 is built from 14 residues. Trimming stripped 5 bases from V and 5 bases from J, with 16 bases between. Per germline, CDR1 SGHTA and CDR2 FQGNSA. The CDR3 DNA reads as TGTGCCAGCAGCCGACTGTCCTCCGGGGACGAGCAGTACTTC. It is translated as CASSRLSSGDEQYF.

The CDR3 nucleotides read TGCGCCAGCAGCCAAGATAGCGGACCTTATAACAATGAGCAGTTCTTC. This encodes CASSQDSGPYNNEQFF. This rearrangement joins TRBV4-1 to TRBJ2-1; TRBD2 might be the D (6 bases). The CDR3 has 16 amino acids. Germline V gives CDR1 MGHRA, CDR2 YSYEKL. The V end lost 0 bases, the J end lost 5 bases, and 14 bases lay between the germline ends.

This clonotype was seen a handful of times. V gene TRBV5-1 combines with J gene TRBJ2-2; no firm D call. This CDR3 is built from 16 residues. Trimming stripped 0 bases from V and 1 base from J, with 10 bases between. Germline V CDR1 and CDR2: SGHRS, YFSETQ. The CDR3 DNA is TGCGCCAGCAGCTTGGTTCGGTCGGGGAACACCGGGGAGCTGTTTTTT. As protein: CASSLVRSGNTGELFF.

The CDR3 DNA is TGCGCCAGCAGCTTGACGCAACTAGCGGGGGGGCGAAATGAGCAGTTCTTC. It encodes CASSLTQLAGGRNEQFF. The chain uses TRBV5-1 and TRBJ2-1, with 13 bases that match TRBD2. CDR1 and CDR2 from the germline V gene are SGHRS and YFSETQ. With V trimmed by 1 base and J by 7 bases, 8 bases remained unmatched. The length of the CDR3 is 17 residues.

This clonotype appeared a few times. The V and J genes are TRBV11-2 and TRBJ1-1, with D hard to call. Germline assignment: CDR1 SGHAT and CDR2 FQNNGV. This CDR3 comprises 15 residues. Trimming pared 2 bases from V and 4 bases from J, leaving 14 bases between. The CDR3 DNA reads TGTGCCAGCAGCTTAAAGCCGGGAGGCGGCACTGAAGCTTTCTTT. Amino acids: CASSLKPGGGTEAFF.

This clonotype was detected a few times. The chain links TRBV10-3 to TRBJ2-7; 7 bases map to TRBD1. Germline V CDR1 and CDR2: ENHRY, SYGVKD. This CDR3 contains 15 residues. Losses at the gene ends were 5 bases for V and 4 bases for J; bases not matched to a gene: 11. CDR3 nucleotide sequence: TGTGCCATCAGTATCGGGACAGCGGATCCTTACGAGCAGTACTTC. Its protein is CAISIGTADPYEQYF.

The chain employs TRBV20-1 and TRBJ1-5; 7 bases align to TRBD1. The CDR3 runs 18 residues. Germline assignment: CDR1 DFQATT and CDR2 SNEGSKA (reference sequence). The ends lost 0 bases at V and 4 bases at J; junction bases unmatched: 15. The CDR3 sequence: CSARDQQGTALGNQPQHF. The CDR3 coding sequence is TGCAGTGCTAGAGATCAACAGGGGACAGCCCTTGGGAATCAGCCCCAGCATTTT.

V and J are TRBV12-3 or TRBV12-4 and TRBJ1-4; possibly TRBD1 for D (6 bases). This CDR3 has 15 amino acids. Trimming took 6 bases from V and 4 from J, leaving 15 bases between them. The CDR3 sequence is CASSQPGTSNEKLFF. The CDR3 region has the DNA TGTGCCAGCAGCCAGCCCGGGACAAGTAATGAAAAACTGTTTTTT.

This clonotype was observed many times. The chain links TRBV24-1 to TRBJ2-3; D gene uncertain. The CDR3 extends over 14 amino acids. Germline CDR1 and CDR2: KGHDR and SFDVKD. The V end lost 3 bases, the J end lost 5 bases, and 11 bases lay between the germline ends. The CDR3 sequence: CATSDTTPGDTQYF. The CDR3 DNA reads TGTGCCACCAGTGATACAACGCCGGGAGATACGCAGTATTTT.

This clonotype was observed a few times. V is TRBV20-1 and J is TRBJ2-5; TRBD2 aligns across 8 bases. CDR1 is DFQATT and CDR2 is SNEGSKA in the germline V gene (reference sequence). J gave up 4 bases and V 6 bases, and 10 bases lay outside the gene matches. This CDR3 has 14 residues. The CDR3 DNA sequence: TGCAGTGCCGACGGGGGGGCCTTCCCAGAGACCCAGTACTTC. This gives the protein CSADGGAFPETQYF.

This clonotype was counted a few times. The chain is built from TRBV20-1 and TRBJ2-5, with 9 bases that match TRBD2. Germline V lookup: CDR1 DFQATT, CDR2 SNEGSKA (reference sequence). V shed 1 base, J shed 5 bases, and the junction held 11 bases outside the gene matches. This CDR3 comprises 16 residues. This chain's CDR3 is CSARGEGLARKETQYF. In DNA form, the CDR3 reads TGCAGTGCTAGAGGAGAAGGACTAGCGCGCAAGGAGACCCAGTACTTC.

This clonotype was found many times. The V and J genes are TRBV7-9 and TRBJ2-3; D is unclear. From germline, CDR1 is SEHNR and CDR2 FQNEAQ (reference sequence). CDR3 length: 14 amino acids. V was cut by 4 bases and J by 1 base, with 9 bases left in between. CDR3 sequence reads: CASSSLSGTDTQYF. In DNA form, the CDR3 reads TGTGCCAGCAGCTCCCTATCAGGCACAGATACGCAGTATTTT.

The V gene is TRBV5-1, the J gene TRBJ2-7; D is unresolved. V was trimmed by 0 bases and J by 5 bases, leaving 6 bases between them. CDR1 is SGHRS, CDR2 YFSETQ, per germline. The CDR3 contains 12 residues. The DNA of the CDR3 is TGCGCCAGCAGCTTGGCGGGTGACGAGCAGTACTTC. This sequence encodes CASSLAGDEQYF. The full variable domain, with the rest looked up from reference TRBV5-1 and TRBJ2-7, is KAGVTQTPRYLIKTRGQQVTLSCSPISGHRSVSWYQQTPGQGLQFLFEYFSETQRNKGNFPGRFSGRQFSNSRSEMNVSTLELGDSALYLCASSLAGDEQYFGPGTRLTVT.

This clonotype has a handful of counts. The V gene is TRBV5-1, the J gene TRBJ2-2, with D tentatively TRBD1 or TRBD2 (5 bases each). CDR3 length: 16 residues. The V and J ends lost 0 bases and 2 bases respectively, with 11 bases between them. Looked up from germline, CDR1 is SGHRS and CDR2 is YFSETQ. The CDR3 loop is CASSLDSGANTGELFF. The DNA for the CDR3 is TGCGCCAGCAGCTTGGATTCCGGGGCCAACACCGGGGAGCTGTTTTTT.

The chain employs TRBV10-3 and TRBJ1-1; 10 bases map to TRBD1. Germline V CDR1 and CDR2: ENHRY, SYGVKD. V gave up 3 bases and J gave up 6 bases; unmatched junction bases: 4. The CDR3 spans 14 residues. CDR3 bases: TGTGCCATCAGTGAAGGGACAGGGGTTGCTGAAGCTTTCTTT. This codes for CAISEGTGVAEAFF.

The table lists this clonotype with a few counts. This chain's CDR3 is CASSIAVRGEQFF. DNA for the CDR3: TGTGCCAGTAGTATAGCCGTCCGTGGTGAGCAGTTCTTC. The chain is built from TRBV19 and TRBJ2-1, with D uncertain. From germline, CDR1 is LNHDA and CDR2 SQIVND (reference sequence). The CDR3 is made up of 13 amino acids. Trimming stripped 1 base from V and 9 bases from J, with 10 bases between.

The V gene is TRBV5-1, the J gene TRBJ2-1; 9 nucleotides agree with TRBD1. In germline, CDR1 is SGHRS, CDR2 YFSETQ. V gave up 7 bases and J gave up 2 bases; unmatched junction bases: 19. This CDR3 region has 19 residues. The CDR3 protein is CASSGGLGQGVSTYNEQFF. DNA of the CDR3: TGCGCCAGCTCCGGGGGGCTGGGACAGGGAGTTTCGACCTACAATGAGCAGTTCTTC.

The chain carries TRBV12-3 or TRBV12-4 and TRBJ1-5; D gene unclear. The CDR3 spans 16 residues. The V end was cut by 0 bases, the J end by 2 bases, with 11 bases between. CDR3 sequence: CASSLALGLGNQPQHF. In nucleotides, the CDR3 is TGTGCCAGCAGTTTAGCGCTAGGGCTGGGCAATCAGCCCCAGCATTTT.

The chain is built from TRBV7-2 and TRBJ1-1, with D perhaps matching TRBD1 (5 bases). Germline loops: CDR1 SGHTA, CDR2 FQGNSA. The CDR3 length is 15 residues. V was cut by 3 bases and J by 0 bases, with 11 bases left in between. The CDR3 DNA reads as TGTGCCAGCAGCTTGACGGGACGGATGAACACTGAAGCTTTCTTT. This gives the protein CASSLTGRMNTEAFF.

This clonotype turned up a few times. V is TRBV6-5 and J is TRBJ1-2; the D is unclear. Germline V lookup: CDR1 MNHEY, CDR2 SVGAGI. The CDR3 totals 11 residues. Deletions cut 6 bases from V and 8 bases from J, with 10 bases between. The CDR3 loop reads CASRALRGYTF. In DNA, the CDR3 is TGTGCCAGCAGGGCTCTTAGAGGCTACACCTTC.